Given below is one TCR beta chain in context. The sample originates from a study of blood T cell repertoires in COVID-19. Authors' analysis steps: Using reference gene primer amplification, nucleated cell counts were estimated. Measured with immunoSEQ multiplex PCR; TCRdb has only the in-frame clones, and not every one. The V and J calls and clone size were taken over from that table, and D and trimming were inferred from the DNA. In the table there are around 94,000 clones, 75% to 95% of which are singletons. This receptor was obtained from a man between 18 and 35 years old with acute or convalescent COVID-19. Sequenced input: peripheral blood.

The CDR3 reads CASSGPTNELNSVTGSPLHF. CDR3 nucleotides: TGTGCCAGCAGCGGCCCGACCAACGAGTTGAATAGCGTGACGGGTTCACCCCTCCACTTT. This chain joins TRBV5-4 and TRBJ1-6; D is ambiguous. V lost 4 bases to trimming and J lost 9 bases, with 32 bases between them. The germline gives CDR1 SGHNT, CDR2 YYREEE (reference sequence). There are 20 residues in the CDR3.